This record concerns one T cell receptor (beta chain) sequence. The data stem from a study of T cell responses to AZD1222 COVID-19 vaccine. The method was immunoSEQ multiplex PCR; TCRdb's version includes in-frame clones alone and lacks a portion of them. The repertoire holds 160,000 or so clones, over 75% seen once, with around 1.9% in the top ten. The V gene's germline CDR1 is MNHEY and CDR2 SVGEGT. The CDR3 spans 13 residues. V dropped 10 bases and J dropped 0 bases, with 10 bases sitting between them. The chain links TRBV6-2 or TRBV6-3 to TRBJ2-1; D possibly corresponds to TRBD1 (6 bases). This specimen consisted of peripheral blood, obtained on day 0 of AZD1222 vaccination. The TCR comes from an adult in good health. This CDR3 is CAISRGSYNEQFF. The CDR3, as DNA: TGTGCCATCAGCAGGGGCTCCTACAATGAGCAGTTCTTC.